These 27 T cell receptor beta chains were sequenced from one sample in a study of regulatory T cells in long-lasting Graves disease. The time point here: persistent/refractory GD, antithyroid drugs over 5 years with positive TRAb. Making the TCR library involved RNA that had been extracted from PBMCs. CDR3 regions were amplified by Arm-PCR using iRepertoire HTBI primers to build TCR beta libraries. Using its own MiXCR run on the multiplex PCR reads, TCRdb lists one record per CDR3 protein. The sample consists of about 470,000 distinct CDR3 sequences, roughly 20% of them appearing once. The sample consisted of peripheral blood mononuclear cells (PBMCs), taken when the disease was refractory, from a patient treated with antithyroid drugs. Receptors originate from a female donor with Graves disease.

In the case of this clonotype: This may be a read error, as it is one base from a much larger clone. CDR3 nucleotide sequence: TGTGCCAGCAGGGGGACAGGGAGTATCTACGAGCGGTACTTC. This sequence encodes CASRGTGSIYERYF. The V gene is TRBV28, the J gene TRBJ2-7; 9 positions agree with TRBD1. The germline CDR1 and CDR2 sequences are MDHEN and SYDVKM. The CDR3 has 14 amino acids.

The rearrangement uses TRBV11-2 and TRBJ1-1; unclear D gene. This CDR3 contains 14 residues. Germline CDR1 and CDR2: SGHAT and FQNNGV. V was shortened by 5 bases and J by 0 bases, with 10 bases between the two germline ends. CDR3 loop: CASSPTRLNTEAFF. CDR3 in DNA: TGTGCCAGCAGCCCGACAAGATTGAACACTGAAGCTTTCTTT.

CDR3 region: CASSPRDSPLEQYF. The CDR3 DNA reads as TGTGCCAGCAGTCCCCGGGACAGTCCATTGGAGCAGTACTTC. V is TRBV27 and J is TRBJ2-7; 7 bases match TRBD1. Trimming at V came to 5 bases and at J to 7 bases, leaving 11 bases not matched to a gene. Looked up from germline, CDR1 is MNHEY and CDR2 is SMNVEV (reference sequence). The CDR3 is made up of 14 amino acids.

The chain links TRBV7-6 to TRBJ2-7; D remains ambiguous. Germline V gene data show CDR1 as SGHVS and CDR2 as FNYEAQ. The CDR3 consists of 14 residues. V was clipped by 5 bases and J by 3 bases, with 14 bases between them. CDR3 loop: CASSPASDLYEQYF. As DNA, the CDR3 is TGTGCCAGCAGCCCCGCCAGTGACCTCTACGAGCAGTACTTC.

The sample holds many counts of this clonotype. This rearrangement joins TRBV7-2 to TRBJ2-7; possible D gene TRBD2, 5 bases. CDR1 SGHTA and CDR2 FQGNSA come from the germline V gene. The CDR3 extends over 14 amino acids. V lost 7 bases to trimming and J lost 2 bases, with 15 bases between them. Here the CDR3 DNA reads TGTGCCAGCACCCGCGGCAGCGGACCCTACGAGCAGTACTTC. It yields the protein CASTRGSGPYEQYF.

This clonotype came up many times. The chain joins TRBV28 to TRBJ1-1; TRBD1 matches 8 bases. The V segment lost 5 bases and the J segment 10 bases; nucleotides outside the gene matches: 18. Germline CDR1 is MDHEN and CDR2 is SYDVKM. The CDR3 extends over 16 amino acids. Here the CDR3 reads CASSPRTGTGYLVAFF. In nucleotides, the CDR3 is TGTGCCAGCAGTCCACGGACAGGGACCGGGTACTTAGTAGCTTTCTTT.

CDR3 nucleotide sequence: TGTGCCAGCCGAGTCGACAGGGGAAGGACTGAAGCTTTCTTT. This gives the protein CASRVDRGRTEAFF. V is TRBV28 and J is TRBJ1-1; 8 nucleotides line up with TRBD1. The CDR3 totals 14 residues. V lost 8 bases and J lost 5; bases outside the gene matches: 10. Germline lookup yields CDR1 MDHEN and CDR2 SYDVKM.

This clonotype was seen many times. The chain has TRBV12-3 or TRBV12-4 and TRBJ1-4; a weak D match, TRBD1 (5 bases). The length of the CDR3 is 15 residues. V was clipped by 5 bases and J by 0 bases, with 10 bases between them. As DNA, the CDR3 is TGTGCCAGCAGTGGGGGTGATGCAACTAATGAAAAACTGTTTTTT. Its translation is CASSGGDATNEKLFF.

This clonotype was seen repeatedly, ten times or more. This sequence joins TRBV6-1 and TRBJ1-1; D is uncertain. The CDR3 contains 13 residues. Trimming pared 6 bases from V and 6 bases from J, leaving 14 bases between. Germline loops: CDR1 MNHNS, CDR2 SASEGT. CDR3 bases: TGTGCCAGCAGGCCCCCGGGAATGGCTGAAGCTTTCTTT. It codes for CASRPPGMAEAFF.

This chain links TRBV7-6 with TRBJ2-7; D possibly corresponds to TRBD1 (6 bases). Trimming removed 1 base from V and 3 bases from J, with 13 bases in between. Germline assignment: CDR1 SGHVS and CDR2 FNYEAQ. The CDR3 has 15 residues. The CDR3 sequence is CASSLGQGSFYEQYF. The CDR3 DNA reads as TGTGCCAGCAGCTTAGGGCAGGGGTCCTTCTACGAGCAGTACTTC.

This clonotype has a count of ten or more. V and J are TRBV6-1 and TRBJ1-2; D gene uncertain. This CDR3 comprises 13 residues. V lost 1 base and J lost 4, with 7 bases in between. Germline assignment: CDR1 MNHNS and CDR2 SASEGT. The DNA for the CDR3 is TGTGCCAGCAGTGAAGAGGTCGGCTATGGCTACACCTTC. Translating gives CASSEEVGYGYTF.

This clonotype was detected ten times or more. CDR3 amino acids: CASSYTGDGDEQYF. In DNA form, the CDR3 reads TGTGCCAGCAGTTATACGGGAGATGGCGACGAGCAGTACTTC. This sequence joins TRBV28 and TRBJ2-7, with D possibly matching TRBD2 (6 bases). The germline V gene encodes CDR1 MDHEN and CDR2 SYDVKM. The CDR3 loop spans 14 amino acids. Trimming took off 4 bases at V and 5 bases at J, with 15 bases between the two ends.

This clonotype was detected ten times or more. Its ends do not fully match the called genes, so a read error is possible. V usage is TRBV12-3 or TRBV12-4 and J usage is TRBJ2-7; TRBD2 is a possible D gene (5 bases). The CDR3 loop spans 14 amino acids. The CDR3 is CASRKDSSSNEQYF. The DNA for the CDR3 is TGTGCCAGCAGGAAGGACTCCTCCTCCAACGAGCAGTACTTC.

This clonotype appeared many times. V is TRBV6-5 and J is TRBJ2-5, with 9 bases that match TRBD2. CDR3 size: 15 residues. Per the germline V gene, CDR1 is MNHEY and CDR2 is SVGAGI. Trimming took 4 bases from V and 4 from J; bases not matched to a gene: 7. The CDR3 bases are TGTGCCAGCAGTTCAGGACTAGCGTCGGGAGAGACCCAGTACTTC. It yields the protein CASSSGLASGETQYF.

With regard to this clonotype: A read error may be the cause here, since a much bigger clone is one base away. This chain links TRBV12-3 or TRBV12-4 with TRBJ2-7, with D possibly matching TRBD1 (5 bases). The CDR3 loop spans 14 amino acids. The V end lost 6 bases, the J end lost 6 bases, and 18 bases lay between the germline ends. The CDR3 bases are TGTGCCAGCAGCCACCACACCCCAGGGTTCGAGCAGTACTTC. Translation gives CASSHHTPGFEQYF.

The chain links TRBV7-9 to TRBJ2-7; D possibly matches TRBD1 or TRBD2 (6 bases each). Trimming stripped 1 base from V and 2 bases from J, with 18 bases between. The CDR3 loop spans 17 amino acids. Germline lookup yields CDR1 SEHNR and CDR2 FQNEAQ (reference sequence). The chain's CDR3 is CASSLVGGLDSAYEQYF. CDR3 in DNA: TGTGCCAGCAGCTTAGTAGGGGGGCTAGACAGCGCCTACGAGCAGTACTTC.

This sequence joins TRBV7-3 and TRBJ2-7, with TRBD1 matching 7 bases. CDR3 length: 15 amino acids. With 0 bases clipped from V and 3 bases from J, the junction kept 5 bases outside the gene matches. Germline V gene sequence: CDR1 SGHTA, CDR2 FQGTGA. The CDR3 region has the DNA TGTGCCAGCAGCTTAACAGGGGGCGCAATCTACGAGCAGTACTTC. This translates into CASSLTGGAIYEQYF. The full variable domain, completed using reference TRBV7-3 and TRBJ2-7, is GAGVSQTPSNKVTEKGKYVELRCDPISGHTALYWYRQSLGQGPEFLIYFQGTGAADDSGLPNDRFFAVRPEGSVSTLKIQRTERGDSAVYLCASSLTGGAIYEQYFGPGTRLTVT.

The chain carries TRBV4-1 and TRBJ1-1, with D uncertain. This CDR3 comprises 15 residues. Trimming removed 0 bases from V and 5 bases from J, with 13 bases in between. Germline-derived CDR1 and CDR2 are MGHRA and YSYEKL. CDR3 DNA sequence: TGCGCCAGCAGCCAAGATGCGGGCCGCGGAACTGAAGCTTTCTTT. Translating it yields CASSQDAGRGTEAFF.

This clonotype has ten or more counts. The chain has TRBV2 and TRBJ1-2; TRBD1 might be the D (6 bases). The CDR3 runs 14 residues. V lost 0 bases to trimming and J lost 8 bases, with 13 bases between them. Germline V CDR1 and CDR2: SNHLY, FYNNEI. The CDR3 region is CASSEAAGAVGYTF. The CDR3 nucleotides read TGTGCCAGCAGTGAAGCGGCGGGGGCGGTCGGCTACACCTTC.

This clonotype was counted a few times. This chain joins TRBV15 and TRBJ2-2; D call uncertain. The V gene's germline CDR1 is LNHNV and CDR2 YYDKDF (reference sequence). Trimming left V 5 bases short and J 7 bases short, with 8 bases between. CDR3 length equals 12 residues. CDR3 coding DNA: TGTGCCACCAGCTCAATCGTCGGGGAGCTGTTTTTT. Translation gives CATSSIVGELFF.

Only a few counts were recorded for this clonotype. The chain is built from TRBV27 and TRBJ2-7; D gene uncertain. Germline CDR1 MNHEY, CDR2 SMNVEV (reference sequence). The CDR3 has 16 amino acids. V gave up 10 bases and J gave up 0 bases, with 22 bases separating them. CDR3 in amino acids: CANLNVSCRGSYEQYF. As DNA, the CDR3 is TGTGCCAACCTTAACGTCTCGTGCCGCGGCTCCTACGAGCAGTACTTC.

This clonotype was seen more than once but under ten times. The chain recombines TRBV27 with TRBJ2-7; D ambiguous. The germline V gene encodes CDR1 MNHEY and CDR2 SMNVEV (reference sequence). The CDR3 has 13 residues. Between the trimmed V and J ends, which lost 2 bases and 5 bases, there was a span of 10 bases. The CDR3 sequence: CASSLRDLNEQYF. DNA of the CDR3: TGTGCCAGCAGTTTAAGGGATCTCAACGAGCAGTACTTC.

Written as DNA, the CDR3 is TGTGCCAGCAGCTTAGCCTGGGGGGGGGAGCTGTTTTTT. Protein product: CASSLAWGGELFF. V gene TRBV7-8 combines with J gene TRBJ2-2; D is tentatively TRBD1 or TRBD2 (5 bases each). Trimming removed 0 bases at V and 8 bases at J, with 7 bases between. This CDR3 is 13 amino acids long. CDR1 is SGHVS, CDR2 FQNEAQ, per germline.

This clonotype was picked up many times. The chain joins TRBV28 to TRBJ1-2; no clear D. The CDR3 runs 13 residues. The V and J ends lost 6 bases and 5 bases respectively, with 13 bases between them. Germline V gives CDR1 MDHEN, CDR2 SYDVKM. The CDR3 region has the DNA TGTGCCAGCAGCTCACAGTTTGGGTATGGCTACACCTTC. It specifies CASSSQFGYGYTF.

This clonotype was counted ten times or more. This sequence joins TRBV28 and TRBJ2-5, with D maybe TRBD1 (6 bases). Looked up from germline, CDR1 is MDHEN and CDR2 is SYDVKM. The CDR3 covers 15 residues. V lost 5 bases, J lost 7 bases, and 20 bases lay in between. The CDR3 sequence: CASSGRDKEERTQYF. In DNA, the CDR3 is TGTGCCAGCAGTGGCCGGGACAAAGAAGAAAGGACCCAGTACTTC.

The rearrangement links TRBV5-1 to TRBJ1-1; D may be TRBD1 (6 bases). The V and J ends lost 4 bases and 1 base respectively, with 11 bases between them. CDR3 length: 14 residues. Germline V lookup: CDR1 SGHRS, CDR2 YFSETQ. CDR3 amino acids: CASSTMTGNTEAFF. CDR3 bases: TGCGCCAGCAGCACGATGACAGGGAACACTGAAGCTTTCTTT.

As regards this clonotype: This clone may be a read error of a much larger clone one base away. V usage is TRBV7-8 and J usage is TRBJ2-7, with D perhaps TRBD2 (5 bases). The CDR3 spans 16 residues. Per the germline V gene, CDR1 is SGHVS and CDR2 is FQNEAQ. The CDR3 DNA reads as TGTGCCGGCAGCTTAGCTAGGGTTTTGCGGGCTTACGAGCAGTACTTC. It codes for CAGSLARVLRAYEQYF.